The 28 T cell receptor beta chains below were found in one sample sequenced in a study of vaccination and CD4 T cells after COVID-19. Their antigens are not known. Sequencing of DNA taken from cultured CD4+ T cells relied on the Oncomine TCR Beta short-read assay. In TCRdb, the PCR reads were re-called with MiXCR into one record per CDR3 protein. The sample holds tens of thousands of distinct CDR3 sequences, 70% seen once. Treatment reported: approximately 9-day PBMC culture with coronavirus spike peptide pools or control peptides (ViraFEST assay). Sequenced material: CD4+ T cells from blood, cultured in vitro. The receptors were sampled from a human donor who had recovered from COVID-19.

The genes are TRBV7-2 and TRBJ1-3, with D unclear. The germline CDR1 and CDR2 sequences are SGHTA and FQGNSA. V lost 4 bases and J lost 0, with 7 bases in between. The CDR3 covers 14 residues. The CDR3 region is CASSSVNSGNTIYF. In DNA form, the CDR3 reads TGTGCCAGCAGCTCAGTTAACTCTGGAAACACCATATATTTT. Supplemented by reference TRBV7-2 and TRBJ1-3, the full variable domain reads GAGVSQSPSNKVTEKGKDVELRCDPISGHTALYWYRQSLGQGLEFLIYFQGNSAPDKSGLPSDRFSAERTGGSVSTLTIQRTQQEDSAVYLCASSSVNSGNTIYFGEGSWLTVV.

V usage is TRBV28 and J usage is TRBJ2-1, with TRBD2 matching 12 bases. The J segment lost 7 bases and the V segment lost 6 bases, leaving 16 bases of the junction unmatched. The CDR3 runs 18 residues. CDR1 is MDHEN and CDR2 is SYDVKM in the germline V gene. Here the CDR3 DNA reads TGTGCCAGCAGCCTTACTAGCGGGAGGTCCCTAGTTAAGAATGAGCAGTTCTTC. This encodes CASSLTSGRSLVKNEQFF.

V is TRBV5-1 and J is TRBJ1-1, with D unclear. Trimming left V 8 bases short and J 4 bases short, with 12 bases between. CDR3 length equals 12 residues. CDR1 is SGHRS, CDR2 YFSETQ, per germline. CDR3 DNA: TGCGCCAGTCTCCGGGATGGCACTGAAGCTTTCTTT. Amino acid sequence: CASLRDGTEAFF.

This rearrangement joins TRBV11-2 to TRBJ2-1; TRBD2 is a possible D gene (6 bases). The V end lost 3 bases, the J end lost 4 bases, and 10 bases lay between the germline ends. This CDR3 spans 14 amino acids. The germline CDR1 and CDR2 sequences are SGHAT and FQNNGV. CDR3 sequence reads: CASSFGGAYNEQFF. The DNA of the CDR3 is TGTGCCAGCAGCTTTGGCGGGGCTTACAATGAGCAGTTCTTC.

This clonotype was detected only once. The rearrangement links TRBV20-1 to TRBJ1-2; possible D gene TRBD1, 5 bases. The CDR3 has 12 amino acids. Trimming removed 1 base from V and 8 bases from J, with 11 bases in between. Per the germline V gene, CDR1 is DFQATT and CDR2 is SNEGSKA (reference sequence). DNA of the CDR3: TGCAGTGCTAGAGCCAGGGTAGACGGCTACACCTTC. Amino acids: CSARARVDGYTF.

The V call is TRBV18, the J call TRBJ1-2, with D unresolved. Germline loops: CDR1 KGHSH, CDR2 LQKENI. CDR3 length: 13 amino acids. V was pared by 2 bases and J by 4 bases, with 8 bases between. Here the CDR3 reads CASSPGASYGYTF. As DNA, the CDR3 is TGTGCCAGCTCACCAGGAGCTTCCTATGGCTACACCTTC. The full variable domain, its missing parts supplied by reference TRBV18 and TRBJ1-2, is NAGVMQNPRHLVRRRGQEARLRCSPMKGHSHVYWYRQLPEEGLKFMVYLQKENIIDESGMPKERFSAEFPKEGPSILRIQQVVRGDSAAYFCASSPGASYGYTFGSGTRLTVV.

This sequence joins TRBV12-3 or TRBV12-4 and TRBJ1-2, with D possibly matching TRBD1 (5 bases). V was shortened by 3 bases and J by 6 bases, with 11 bases between the two germline ends. This CDR3 comprises 13 residues. DNA for the CDR3: TGTGCCAGCAGTTTTTTGGGGACTCATGGCTACACCTTC. Translating gives CASSFLGTHGYTF.

The gene calls are TRBV7-6 and TRBJ2-7; 7 bases are shared with TRBD1. This CDR3 is built from 15 residues. Germline trimming cut 5 bases from V and 7 bases from J; bases unmatched to any gene: 14. CDR1 and CDR2 from the germline V gene are SGHVS and FNYEAQ. The CDR3 reads CASSLGLTGVGEQYF. CDR3 coding DNA: TGTGCCAGCAGCCTCGGTCTTACAGGGGTTGGAGAGCAGTACTTC.

The chain uses TRBV7-9 and TRBJ2-3; 15 bases map to TRBD2. The CDR3 covers 17 residues. The V gene end was trimmed by 5 bases and the J gene end by 3 bases; junction bases not matched to a gene: 6. Germline V CDR1 and CDR2: SEHNR, FQNEAQ (reference sequence). The DNA for the CDR3 is TGTGCCAGCAGCCCAGGGACTAGCGGGAGGAAAACAGATACGCAGTATTTT. Translation gives CASSPGTSGRKTDTQYF.

This chain uses TRBV6-1 with TRBJ1-5; possibly TRBD1 for D (6 bases). Deletions cut 9 bases from V and 2 bases from J, with 26 bases between. The CDR3 is made up of 18 amino acids. Germline V lookup: CDR1 MNHNS, CDR2 SASEGT. The CDR3: CARNILGGQSLGNQPQHF. CDR3 coding DNA: TGTGCCAGGAACATATTGGGGGGACAATCCTTGGGCAATCAGCCCCAGCATTTT.

This clonotype has just one count. V usage is TRBV19 and J usage is TRBJ1-2; D unresolved. Germline CDR1 reads LNHDA; CDR2 reads SQIVND (reference sequence). Deletions cut 3 bases from V and 7 bases from J, with 9 bases between. There are 12 residues in the CDR3. CDR3 loop: CASSILRGGYTF. DNA for the CDR3: TGTGCCAGTAGTATTTTACGAGGTGGCTACACCTTC.

This clonotype has a single count. This chain joins TRBV20-1 and TRBJ2-7; D is perhaps TRBD2 (6 bases). Trimming stripped 0 bases from V and 2 bases from J, with 11 bases between. Germline V gene data show CDR1 as DFQATT and CDR2 as SNEGSKA (reference sequence). This CDR3 spans 14 amino acids. The CDR3 nucleotides read TGCAGTGCTAGAGACGGGAGCGCTACCTACGAGCAGTACTTC. The encoded protein is CSARDGSATYEQYF.

The chain links TRBV20-1 to TRBJ2-5; 9 nucleotides align to TRBD2. The trim removed 5 bases at V and 4 bases at J, leaving 8 bases unmatched. This CDR3 contains 14 residues. Germline values: CDR1 DFQATT, CDR2 SNEGSKA (reference sequence). DNA for the CDR3: TGCAGTGCTCCGCGGGGGGGGGCAAGAGAGACCCAGTACTTC. This gives the protein CSAPRGGARETQYF.

The chain recombines TRBV20-1 with TRBJ1-5; no clear D. CDR3 size: 14 residues. V lost 3 bases and J lost 3, with 12 bases in between. The germline V gene has CDR1 DFQATT and CDR2 SNEGSKA (reference sequence). The CDR3 DNA sequence: TGCAGTGCTAGTGGCGGCAGGATCAATCAGCCCCAGCATTTT. As protein: CSASGGRINQPQHF.

This clonotype is a singleton in its sample. V usage is TRBV6-1 and J usage is TRBJ1-5; TRBD1 matches 7 bases. CDR1 and CDR2 (germline): MNHNS, SASEGT. V trimming: 7 bases; J trimming: 1 base; junction bases outside the gene matches: 10. The CDR3 covers 16 residues. The chain's CDR3 is CASTTRQGSSNQPQHF. CDR3 in DNA: TGTGCCAGCACCACGCGACAGGGCTCAAGCAATCAGCCCCAGCATTTT.

The rearrangement uses TRBV6-5 and TRBJ1-2, with a weak D call TRBD1 (5 bases). Looked up from germline, CDR1 is MNHEY and CDR2 is SVGAGI. This CDR3 spans 15 amino acids. Trimming pared 1 base from V and 3 bases from J, leaving 12 bases between. CDR3 in DNA: TGTGCCAGCAGTTACTTCGCAGGGCTGCACTATGGCTACACCTTC. Translation gives CASSYFAGLHYGYTF.

The CDR3 DNA reads as TGTGCCAGTAGCAACGGCCTCGGGGCTTTCTTT. It codes for CASSNGLGAFF. The rearrangement links TRBV19 to TRBJ1-1; D not certain. The CDR3 totals 11 residues. CDR1 is LNHDA, CDR2 SQIVND, per germline (reference sequence). Deletions cut 6 bases from V and 11 bases from J, with 13 bases between. Filled out from reference TRBV19 and TRBJ1-1, the complete variable domain reads DGGITQSPKYLFRKEGQNVTLSCEQNLNHDAMYWYRQDPGQGLRLIYYSQIVNDFQKGDIAEGYSVSREKKESFPLTVTSAQKNPTAFYLCASSNGLGAFFGQGTRLTVV.

The V call is TRBV5-1, the J call TRBJ1-4, with D unresolved. Germline lookup yields CDR1 SGHRS and CDR2 YFSETQ. V was cut by 4 bases and J by 0 bases, with 10 bases left in between. The CDR3 has 15 amino acids. The chain's CDR3 is CASSTVGATNEKLFF. DNA of the CDR3: TGCGCCAGCAGCACGGTTGGTGCAACTAATGAAAAACTGTTTTTT.

The chain couples TRBV15 to TRBJ1-2; TRBD1 might be the D (6 bases). The length of the CDR3 is 14 residues. V lost 3 bases and J lost 2, with 10 bases in between. Germline V gene lookup returns CDR1 LNHNV and CDR2 YYDKDF (reference sequence). CDR3 nucleotide sequence: TGTGCCACCAGCAGGGCCGGGACAAACTATGGCTACACCTTC. Residues: CATSRAGTNYGYTF.

The chain couples TRBV6-1 to TRBJ1-5, with D perhaps TRBD1 (6 bases). Germline CDR1 is MNHNS and CDR2 is SASEGT. Trimming took off 8 bases at V and 0 bases at J, with 14 bases between the two ends. The CDR3 is 15 amino acids. The CDR3 loop reads CASGGGGHSNQPQHF. The CDR3 DNA is TGTGCCAGCGGGGGGGGCGGACATAGCAATCAGCCCCAGCATTTT.

This rearrangement joins TRBV20-1 to TRBJ1-4, with D possibly matching TRBD1 (5 bases). Trimming removed 0 bases from V and 4 bases from J, with 9 bases in between. This CDR3 comprises 14 residues. Germline values: CDR1 DFQATT, CDR2 SNEGSKA (reference sequence). The CDR3 DNA is TGCAGTGCTAGAGACAGGGCGCTTAATGAAAAACTGTTTTTT. Amino acids: CSARDRALNEKLFF.

The chain couples TRBV6-1 to TRBJ1-5, with D uncertain. The CDR3 sequence is 16 residues long. Trimming took 5 bases from V and 4 from J, leaving 18 bases between them. CDR1 and CDR2 (germline): MNHNS, SASEGT. The CDR3 region has the DNA TGTGCCAGCAGTCCCCGGTACATTATTCGGAATCAGCCCCAGCATTTT. As protein: CASSPRYIIRNQPQHF.

This clonotype was detected a few times. V is TRBV30 and J is TRBJ1-5; 7 bases are shared with TRBD1. The V segment lost 7 bases and the J segment 7 bases; nucleotides outside the gene matches: 7. The CDR3 contains 12 residues. Germline CDR1 reads GTSNPN; CDR2 reads SVGIG (reference sequence). The CDR3 DNA sequence: TGTGCCTTCCGACAGGGAGAACAGCCCCAGCATTTT. As protein: CAFRQGEQPQHF.

The chain joins TRBV7-2 to TRBJ1-5; D is unresolved. V was shortened by 2 bases and J by 5 bases, with 10 bases between the two germline ends. This CDR3 contains 14 residues. The V gene's germline CDR1 is SGHTA and CDR2 FQGNSA. The CDR3 protein is CASSLSATDQPQHF. CDR3 DNA: TGTGCCAGCAGCTTATCAGCAACAGATCAGCCCCAGCATTTT.

V usage is TRBV28 and J usage is TRBJ2-5, with 11 bases matching TRBD1. The CDR3 has 14 amino acids. CDR1 MDHEN and CDR2 SYDVKM come from the germline V gene. The J segment lost 5 bases and the V segment lost 4 bases, leaving 3 bases of the junction unmatched. This chain's CDR3 is CASSSGQGAETQYF. The CDR3 region has the DNA TGTGCCAGCAGTTCCGGACAGGGGGCTGAGACCCAGTACTTC.

The chain is built from TRBV27 and TRBJ1-2; tentatively, D is TRBD1 (5 bases). The CDR3 extends over 12 amino acids. V lost 2 bases, J lost 5 bases, and 6 bases lay in between. The germline CDR1 and CDR2 sequences are MNHEY and SMNVEV (reference sequence). Here the CDR3 reads CASSLKGYGYTF. DNA of the CDR3: TGTGCCAGCAGTTTAAAGGGGTATGGCTACACCTTC.

The genes are TRBV20-1 and TRBJ2-6; 9 bases fit TRBD1. Germline CDR1 DFQATT, CDR2 SNEGSKA (reference sequence). J gave up 0 bases and V 5 bases, and 8 bases lay outside the gene matches. CDR3 size: 17 residues. CDR3 bases: TGCAGTGCTCAATGGACAGGGGCGAGCTCTGGGGCCAACGTCCTGACTTTC. The encoded protein is CSAQWTGASSGANVLTF.

The CDR3 nucleotides are TGTGCCAGCAGGGGGACGGCCAATTCACCCCTCCACTTT. Translation: CASRGTANSPLHF. The chain carries TRBV2 and TRBJ1-6; possible D gene TRBD1, 5 bases. The CDR3 is made up of 13 amino acids. V was cut by 6 bases and J by 7 bases, with 10 bases left in between. Germline values: CDR1 SNHLY, CDR2 FYNNEI.